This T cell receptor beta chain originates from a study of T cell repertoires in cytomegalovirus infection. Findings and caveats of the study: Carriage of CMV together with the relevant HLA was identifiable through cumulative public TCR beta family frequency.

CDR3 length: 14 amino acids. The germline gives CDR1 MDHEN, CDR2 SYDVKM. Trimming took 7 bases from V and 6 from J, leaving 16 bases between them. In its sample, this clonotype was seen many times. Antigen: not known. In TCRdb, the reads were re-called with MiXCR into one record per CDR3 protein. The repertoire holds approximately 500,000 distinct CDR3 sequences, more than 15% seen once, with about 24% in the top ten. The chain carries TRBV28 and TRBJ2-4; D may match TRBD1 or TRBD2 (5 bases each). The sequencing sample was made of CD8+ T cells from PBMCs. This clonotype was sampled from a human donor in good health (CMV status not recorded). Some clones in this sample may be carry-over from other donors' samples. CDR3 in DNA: TGTGCCAGCACCCCCCGGGGCAGTTCAAACATTCAGTACTTC. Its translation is CASTPRGSSNIQYF. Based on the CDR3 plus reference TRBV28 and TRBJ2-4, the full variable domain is DVKVTQSSRYLVKRTGEKVFLECVQDMDHENMFWYRQDPGLGLRLIYFSYDVKMKEKGDIPEGYSVSREKKERFSLILESASTNQTSMYLCASTPRGSSNIQYFGAGTRLSVL.